Shown below are 4 T cell receptor beta chains from a single sample sequenced in a study of shared clonotypes between healthy human individuals. The table came from immunoSEQ multiplex PCR; TCRdb's copy has only in-frame clones and leaves some out. The sample shows some 240,000 clones, 50% to 80% of them seen only once. The specimen was memory CD4+ T cells sorted from blood. Noted subset: CD45RA-negative fraction. The receptor source for this set is a man aged 25-45 years in good health.

The sample holds a few counts of this clone. Other DNA sequences in the same sample also yield this CDR3. This rearrangement joins TRBV18 to TRBJ1-1; D unclear. There are 14 residues in the CDR3. The germline V gene encodes CDR1 KGHSH and CDR2 LQKENI. Trimming removed 3 bases from V and 1 base from J, with 9 bases in between. The CDR3 bases are TGTGCCAGCTCACCGAACAGAGAGAACACTGAAGCTTTCTTT. This codes for CASSPNRENTEAFF.

This chain links TRBV29-1 with TRBJ2-1; TRBD1 agrees at 7 bases. From germline, CDR1 is SQVTM and CDR2 ANQGSEA. The CDR3 contains 12 residues. The trim removed 8 bases at V and 13 bases at J, leaving 14 bases unmatched. DNA of the CDR3: TGCAGCTTCCCATTAGGGGGCCAGGGCCAGTTCTTC. Translation gives CSFPLGGQGQFF.

CDR3 coding DNA: TGTGCCAGCAGCTTATCGCCTAGCTCCTACAATGAGCAGTTCTTC. It yields the protein CASSLSPSSYNEQFF. The rearrangement uses TRBV7-3 and TRBJ2-1; D gene ambiguous. Per the germline V gene, CDR1 is SGHTA and CDR2 is FQGTGA. The V and J ends lost 2 bases and 0 bases respectively, with 8 bases between them. The CDR3 is 15 amino acids. The full variable domain, rest sourced from reference TRBV7-3 and TRBJ2-1, is GAGVSQTPSNKVTEKGKYVELRCDPISGHTALYWYRQSLGQGPEFLIYFQGTGAADDSGLPNDRFFAVRPEGSVSTLKIQRTERGDSAVYLCASSLSPSSYNEQFFGPGTRLTVL.

The chain links TRBV7-2 to TRBJ1-2; tentatively, D is TRBD1 (6 bases). The germline V and J ends were trimmed by 4 bases and 8 bases, with 17 bases remaining between them. The CDR3 has 14 amino acids. Germline V gives CDR1 SGHTA, CDR2 FQGNSA. The CDR3 loop is CASSYRYRDQGYTF. Here the CDR3 DNA reads TGTGCCAGCAGCTACCGCTACAGGGATCAAGGCTACACCTTC. Filled out from reference TRBV7-2 and TRBJ1-2, the complete variable domain reads GAGVSQSPSNKVTEKGKDVELRCDPISGHTALYWYRQSLGQGLEFLIYFQGNSAPDKSGLPSDRFSAERTGGSVSTLTIQRTQQEDSAVYLCASSYRYRDQGYTFGSGTRLTVV.